The entry below describes one T cell receptor (beta chain). What it binds is not known. This specimen belongs to a study of OX40 agonist ivuxolimab in advanced cancers. Study findings and constraints: Dose levels from 0.1 to 3.0 mg/kg saw CD4+ and CD8+ blood T cells expand clonally by week 6. The specificity for antigen of the expanded peripheral T cells was not determined.

Germline V CDR1 and CDR2: LGHNA, YNFKEQ. With V trimmed by 1 base and J by 5 bases, 10 bases remained unmatched. The CDR3 is 18 amino acids. Clones were sequenced by immunoSEQ multiplex PCR, and TCRdb holds only the in-frame ones, with some missing. The sample carries roughly 79,000 clones, 85% to 95% recorded once. The rearrangement uses TRBV4-2 and TRBJ2-1; 11 positions match TRBD2. The sequencing here drew on CD4+ or CD8+ T cells sorted from blood, taken in a trial of the OX40 agonist ivuxolimab. This TCR was sampled from an adult with an advanced solid tumor such as melanoma, head and neck, liver or kidney cancer. The CDR3 coding sequence is TGTGCCAGCAGCCAAGGAACTAGCGGGGGAGATCCCGACAATGAGCAGTTCTTC. Amino acids: CASSQGTSGGDPDNEQFF.